This T cell receptor beta chain was recorded in a study of blood T cells in healthy people across ages. Study-level findings and limits: The diversity estimates, figures obtained from one million T cells, were considered underestimates. Unsorted PBMCs prevented conclusive naive versus antigen-experienced comparison.

PBMCs, at least 7 million per sample, were isolated. Comments on this clonotype: The antigen is not known.

A second about 6 to 11 cycle PCR used barcoded and J-beta primers. With 12 random nucleotides, a template-switch adaptor tagged each individual cDNA molecule. Using its own MiXCR run on the 5' RACE reads, TCRdb lists one record per CDR3 protein. In the table there are approximately 730,000 distinct CDR3 sequences, about 42% of which are singletons. Sequencing was carried out using blood. This TCR came from a woman aged 60-70 years in good health.

DNA for the CDR3: TGCAGTTCTAAGGGGGCAACTAATGAAAAACTGTTTTTT. Translation gives CSSKGATNEKLFF. The chain is built from TRBV20-1 and TRBJ1-4, with D possibly matching TRBD1 (6 bases). Trimming removed 8 bases from V and 0 bases from J, with 10 bases in between. The CDR3 consists of 13 residues. CDR1 and CDR2 (germline): DFQATT, SNEGSKA (reference sequence).